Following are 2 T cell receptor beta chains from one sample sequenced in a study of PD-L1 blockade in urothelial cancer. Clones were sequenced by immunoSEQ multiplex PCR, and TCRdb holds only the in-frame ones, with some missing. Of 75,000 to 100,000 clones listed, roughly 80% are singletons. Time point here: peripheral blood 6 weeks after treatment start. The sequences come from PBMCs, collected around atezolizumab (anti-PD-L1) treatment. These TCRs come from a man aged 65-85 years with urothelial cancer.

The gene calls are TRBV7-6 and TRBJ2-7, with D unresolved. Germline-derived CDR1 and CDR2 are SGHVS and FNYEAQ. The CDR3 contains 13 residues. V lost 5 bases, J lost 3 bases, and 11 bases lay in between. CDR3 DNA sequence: TGTGCCAGCAGCCCCTCTCACGGCTACGAGCAGTACTTC. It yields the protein CASSPSHGYEQYF.

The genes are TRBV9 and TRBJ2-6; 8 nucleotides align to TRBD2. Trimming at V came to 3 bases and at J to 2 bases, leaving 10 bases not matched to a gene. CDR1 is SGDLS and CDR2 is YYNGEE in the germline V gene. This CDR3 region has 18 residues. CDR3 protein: CASSASGAGGPGANVLTF. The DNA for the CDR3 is TGTGCCAGCAGCGCCAGTGGGGCGGGGGGCCCTGGGGCCAACGTCCTGACTTTC.